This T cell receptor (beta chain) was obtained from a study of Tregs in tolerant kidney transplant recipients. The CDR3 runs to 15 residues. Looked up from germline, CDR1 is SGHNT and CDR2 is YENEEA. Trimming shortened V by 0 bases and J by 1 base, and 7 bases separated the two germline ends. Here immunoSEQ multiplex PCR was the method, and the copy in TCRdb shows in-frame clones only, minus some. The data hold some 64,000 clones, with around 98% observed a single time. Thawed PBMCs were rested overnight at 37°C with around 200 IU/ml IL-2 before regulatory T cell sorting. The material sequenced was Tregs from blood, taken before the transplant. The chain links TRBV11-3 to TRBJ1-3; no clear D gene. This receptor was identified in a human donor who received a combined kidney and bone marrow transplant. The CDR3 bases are TGTGCCAGCAGCTTAGACGGGAGATCTGGAAACACCATATATTTT. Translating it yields CASSLDGRSGNTIYF.